The rows below give T cell receptor beta chains drawn from one sample of a study of Ad26.COV2.S vaccination and SARS-CoV-2 variants. Clones were sequenced by immunoSEQ multiplex PCR, and TCRdb holds only the in-frame ones, with some missing. Found here are hundreds of thousands of clones, around 89% of them singletons; the top ten hold around 1.5%. This material consisted of peripheral blood, taken in a trial of Ad26.COV2.S vaccine versus placebo. The receptors were gathered from a person between 18 and 59 years old who received the Ad26.COV2.S COVID-19 vaccine or a placebo. Each CDR3 is given with its conserved first and last residue. D genes are given only for firm matches. The size field is filled for only some rows; it gives once, few, many or a size class.

J gene: TRBJ2-5; clone size: -; V gene: TRBV7-9; D gene: -; CDR3 protein: CASSTRALEETQYF; CDR3 DNA: TGTGCCAGCAGCACCCGGGCTTTGGAAGAGACCCAGTACTTC
J gene: TRBJ2-1; clone size: -; V gene: TRBV7-9; D gene: -; CDR3 protein: CASSLWGNEQFF; CDR3 DNA: TGTGCCAGCAGCTTGTGGGGTAATGAGCAGTTCTTC
J gene: TRBJ2-7; clone size: -; V gene: TRBV10-3; D gene: TRBD2; CDR3 protein: CAIGASGGYEQYF; CDR3 DNA: TGTGCCATCGGGGCTAGCGGGGGATACGAGCAGTACTTC
J gene: TRBJ2-5; clone size: few; V gene: TRBV12-3/TRBV12-4; D gene: -; CDR3 protein: CASSIQETQYF; CDR3 DNA: TGTGCCAGCAGTATCCAAGAGACCCAGTACTTC
J gene: TRBJ2-7; clone size: -; V gene: TRBV19; D gene: -; CDR3 protein: CASSRGLSLGEQYF; CDR3 DNA: TGTGCCAGCTCACGGGGACTTTCCCTAGGCGAGCAGTACTTC
J gene: TRBJ2-5; clone size: -; V gene: TRBV24-1; D gene: TRBD1; CDR3 protein: CATLGGAETQYF; CDR3 DNA: TGTGCCACGCTAGGGGGCGCGGAGACCCAGTACTTC
J gene: TRBJ2-5; clone size: -; V gene: TRBV30; D gene: -; CDR3 protein: CAWSVGETQYF; CDR3 DNA: TGTGCCTGGAGTGTGGGAGAGACCCAGTACTTC
J gene: TRBJ2-1; clone size: -; V gene: TRBV18; D gene: -; CDR3 protein: CASSPSGVYNEQFF; CDR3 DNA: TGTGCCAGCTCACCATCGGGGGTTTACAATGAGCAGTTCTTC
J gene: TRBJ2-1; clone size: -; V gene: TRBV19; D gene: TRBD1; CDR3 protein: CASSIGRQGNEQFF; CDR3 DNA: TGTGCCAGTAGTATTGGCCGACAGGGCAATGAGCAGTTCTTC
J gene: TRBJ2-2; clone size: -; V gene: TRBV19; D gene: -; CDR3 protein: CASSILANTGELFF; CDR3 DNA: TGTGCCAGTAGTATCCTAGCAAACACCGGGGAGCTGTTTTTT
J gene: TRBJ1-2; clone size: once; V gene: TRBV7-2; D gene: -; CDR3 protein: CASSSRTVYGYTF; CDR3 DNA: TGTGCCAGCAGCTCTAGGACGGTGTATGGCTACACCTTC
J gene: TRBJ1-2; clone size: once; V gene: TRBV10-3; D gene: TRBD1; CDR3 protein: CAISASPERTGDYGYTF; CDR3 DNA: TGTGCCATCAGTGCCTCCCCAGAGAGGACAGGGGACTATGGCTACACCTTC
J gene: TRBJ2-5; clone size: -; V gene: TRBV7-6; D gene: TRBD1; CDR3 protein: CASSVTGVHQETQYF; CDR3 DNA: TGTGCCAGCAGCGTTACAGGGGTCCACCAAGAGACCCAGTACTTC
J gene: TRBJ1-1; clone size: -; V gene: TRBV5-3; D gene: -; CDR3 protein: CARSLRVPKYPEAFF; CDR3 DNA: TGTGCCAGAAGCTTACGGGTCCCTAAGTACCCTGAAGCTTTCTTT
J gene: TRBJ2-3; clone size: -; V gene: TRBV15; D gene: TRBD2; CDR3 protein: CATGGTNTDTQYF; CDR3 DNA: TGTGCCACCGGAGGGACTAACACAGATACGCAGTATTTT
J gene: TRBJ1-1; clone size: -; V gene: TRBV19; D gene: -; CDR3 protein: CASSMVGRGRGNTEAFF; CDR3 DNA: TGTGCCAGTAGTATGGTTGGGCGCGGCAGGGGCAACACTGAAGCTTTCTTT
J gene: TRBJ2-1; clone size: once; V gene: TRBV10-3; D gene: -; CDR3 protein: CAILGAYNEQFF; CDR3 DNA: TGTGCCATTTTAGGGGCTTACAATGAGCAGTTCTTC
J gene: TRBJ2-2; clone size: -; V gene: TRBV18; D gene: -; CDR3 protein: CASSPGAPGTGELFF; CDR3 DNA: TGTGCCAGCTCACCAGGAGCCCCTGGCACCGGGGAGCTGTTTTTT
J gene: TRBJ2-7; clone size: -; V gene: TRBV11-2; D gene: -; CDR3 protein: CASSLDRGSSYEQYF; CDR3 DNA: TGTGCCAGCAGCTTAGATCGCGGGTCCTCCTACGAGCAGTACTTC
J gene: TRBJ2-7; clone size: -; V gene: TRBV7-2; D gene: -; CDR3 protein: CASTWDGSYEQYF; CDR3 DNA: TGTGCCAGCACTTGGGACGGATCCTACGAGCAGTACTTC
J gene: TRBJ1-3; clone size: -; V gene: TRBV25-1; D gene: -; CDR3 protein: CASSGGDSGNTIYF; CDR3 DNA: TGTGCCAGCAGCGGGGGGGACTCTGGAAACACCATATATTTT
J gene: TRBJ2-7; clone size: -; V gene: TRBV6-5; D gene: -; CDR3 protein: CASRTDPYEQYF; CDR3 DNA: TGTGCCAGTAGAACCGACCCCTACGAGCAGTACTTC
J gene: TRBJ2-5; clone size: -; V gene: TRBV7-9; D gene: -; CDR3 protein: CASSFRPAETQYF; CDR3 DNA: TGTGCCAGCAGCTTTCGACCCGCTGAGACCCAGTACTTC
J gene: TRBJ1-1; clone size: -; V gene: TRBV7-6; D gene: -; CDR3 protein: CASSLETSSRTEAFF; CDR3 DNA: TGTGCCAGCAGCTTAGAAACGTCATCGAGGACTGAAGCTTTCTTT
J gene: TRBJ2-7; clone size: -; V gene: TRBV5-1; D gene: TRBD2; CDR3 protein: CASSLEGLAYRF; CDR3 DNA: TGCGCCAGCAGCTTGGAGGGACTAGCGTATCGTTTC
J gene: TRBJ1-6; clone size: -; V gene: TRBV24-1; D gene: -; CDR3 protein: CATRGTNSYNSPLHF; CDR3 DNA: TGTGCCACCAGAGGGACGAACTCCTATAATTCACCCCTCCACTTT
J gene: TRBJ2-7; clone size: -; V gene: TRBV27; D gene: -; CDR3 protein: CASSLSGVIYEQYF; CDR3 DNA: TGTGCCAGCAGTTTATCAGGGGTCATCTACGAGCAGTACTTC
J gene: TRBJ2-3; clone size: -; V gene: TRBV5-4; D gene: -; CDR3 protein: CASSLGGTSKQSTDTQYF; CDR3 DNA: TGTGCCAGCAGCTTGGGAGGGACCTCAAAACAAAGCACAGATACGCAGTATTTT
J gene: TRBJ2-1; clone size: -; V gene: TRBV4-2; D gene: TRBD2; CDR3 protein: CASSQDTSGSWYNEQFF; CDR3 DNA: TGTGCCAGCAGCCAAGATACTAGCGGGAGTTGGTACAATGAGCAGTTCTTC
J gene: TRBJ2-3; clone size: -; V gene: TRBV19; D gene: -; CDR3 protein: CASSYAGTLGLDTQYF; CDR3 DNA: TGTGCCAGTAGCTACGCCGGGACCCTAGGGTTAGATACGCAGTATTTT
J gene: TRBJ1-3; clone size: few; V gene: TRBV13; D gene: -; CDR3 protein: CASRSQGSGNTIYF; CDR3 DNA: TGTGCCAGCAGATCCCAGGGCTCTGGAAACACCATATATTTT
J gene: TRBJ2-3; clone size: -; V gene: TRBV30; D gene: -; CDR3 protein: CAWSVAASTDTQYF; CDR3 DNA: TGTGCCTGGAGTGTAGCGGCTAGCACAGATACGCAGTATTTT
J gene: TRBJ1-4; clone size: -; V gene: TRBV12-3/TRBV12-4; D gene: -; CDR3 protein: CASSRDLLGLFF; CDR3 DNA: TGTGCCAGCAGTCGGGACCTCTTAGGACTGTTTTTT
J gene: TRBJ2-7; clone size: -; V gene: TRBV12-3/TRBV12-4; D gene: -; CDR3 protein: CASSPNRDTEQYF; CDR3 DNA: TGTGCCAGCAGCCCAAACCGGGACACCGAGCAGTACTTC
J gene: TRBJ2-5; clone size: once; V gene: TRBV18; D gene: TRBD1; CDR3 protein: CASSPLGQGETQYF; CDR3 DNA: TGTGCCAGCTCACCACTGGGACAGGGAGAGACCCAGTACTTC
J gene: TRBJ2-5; clone size: -; V gene: TRBV30; D gene: TRBD1; CDR3 protein: CAWSGDTGTGRETQYF; CDR3 DNA: TGTGCCTGGAGCGGGGATACCGGGACAGGGAGAGAGACCCAGTACTTC
J gene: TRBJ2-7; clone size: -; V gene: TRBV7-8; D gene: -; CDR3 protein: CASSGDPPGEQYF; CDR3 DNA: TGTGCCAGCAGCGGGGACCCCCCCGGCGAGCAGTACTTC
J gene: TRBJ1-4; clone size: -; V gene: TRBV5-1; D gene: -; CDR3 protein: CASSFSQGTVGEKLFF; CDR3 DNA: TGCGCCAGCAGCTTTTCCCAGGGAACGGTGGGGGAAAAACTGTTTTTT
J gene: TRBJ2-1; clone size: -; V gene: TRBV6-5; D gene: -; CDR3 protein: CASSPRDEQFF; CDR3 DNA: TGTGCCAGCAGTCCCCGGGATGAGCAGTTCTTC
J gene: TRBJ2-7; clone size: -; V gene: TRBV7-9; D gene: -; CDR3 protein: CASSFARTGAYYEQYF; CDR3 DNA: TGTGCCAGCAGCTTTGCCCGAACGGGAGCGTACTACGAGCAGTACTTC
J gene: TRBJ1-6; clone size: -; V gene: TRBV15; D gene: TRBD1; CDR3 protein: CATSRSVGQGSSNSPLHF; CDR3 DNA: TGTGCCACCAGCAGATCCGTGGGACAGGGATCATCTAATTCACCCCTCCACTTT
J gene: TRBJ2-3; clone size: -; V gene: TRBV5-1; D gene: -; CDR3 protein: CASSLSGPSTDTQYF; CDR3 DNA: TGCGCCAGCAGCCTAAGCGGGCCTAGCACAGATACGCAGTATTTT
J gene: TRBJ2-3; clone size: -; V gene: TRBV10-3; D gene: TRBD1; CDR3 protein: CAILGQGTDTQYF; CDR3 DNA: TGTGCTATATTGGGACAGGGGACAGATACGCAGTATTTT
J gene: TRBJ1-2; clone size: -; V gene: TRBV24-1; D gene: TRBD1; CDR3 protein: CATSASTEGTGGYGYTF; CDR3 DNA: TGTGCCACCAGTGCCTCGACCGAGGGGACAGGGGGTTATGGCTACACCTTC
J gene: TRBJ1-6; clone size: -; V gene: TRBV5-4; D gene: -; CDR3 protein: CASSPSGGRNSPLHF; CDR3 DNA: TGTGCCAGCAGCCCCTCGGGGGGGAGGAATTCACCCCTCCACTTT
J gene: TRBJ1-3; clone size: -; V gene: TRBV3-1/TRBV3-2; D gene: -; CDR3 protein: CASSPPAWDTIYF; CDR3 DNA: TGTGCCAGCAGCCCACCCGCCTGGGACACCATATATTTT
J gene: TRBJ2-7; clone size: -; V gene: TRBV29-1; D gene: TRBD2; CDR3 protein: CSVVRGGGYEQYF; CDR3 DNA: TGCAGCGTTGTCCGTGGGGGGGGTTACGAGCAGTACTTC
J gene: TRBJ1-3; clone size: -; V gene: TRBV25-1; D gene: -; CDR3 protein: CASSERNTIYF; CDR3 DNA: TGTGCCAGCAGTGAACGAAACACCATATATTTT
J gene: TRBJ2-5; clone size: -; V gene: TRBV18; D gene: -; CDR3 protein: CASSPQSETQYF; CDR3 DNA: TGTGCCAGCTCACCACAAAGTGAGACCCAGTACTTC
J gene: TRBJ2-3; clone size: once; V gene: TRBV4-3; D gene: -; CDR3 protein: CASSPPRGRGHTDTQYF; CDR3 DNA: TGCGCCAGCAGCCCCCCCCGGGGAAGGGGACACACAGATACGCAGTATTTT
J gene: TRBJ2-1; clone size: once; V gene: TRBV19; D gene: TRBD2; CDR3 protein: CASSRAGDEQFF; CDR3 DNA: TGTGCCAGTAGTAGGGCGGGGGATGAGCAGTTCTTC
J gene: TRBJ2-5; clone size: -; V gene: TRBV3-1/TRBV3-2; D gene: TRBD2; CDR3 protein: CASSRLAGVGETQYF; CDR3 DNA: TGTGCCAGCAGCCGTTTAGCGGGAGTGGGGGAGACCCAGTACTTC
J gene: TRBJ1-5; clone size: -; V gene: TRBV7-2; D gene: -; CDR3 protein: CASSLVGLGQPQHF; CDR3 DNA: TGTGCCAGCAGCTTAGTGGGGCTCGGTCAGCCCCAGCATTTT
J gene: TRBJ1-1; clone size: -; V gene: TRBV30; D gene: -; CDR3 protein: CAWSRTENTEAFF; CDR3 DNA: TGTGCCTGGAGTCGGACTGAAAACACTGAAGCTTTCTTT
J gene: TRBJ1-2; clone size: -; V gene: TRBV6-2/TRBV6-3; D gene: -; CDR3 protein: CASSGTPLGGYTF; CDR3 DNA: TGTGCCAGCAGCGGGACTCCCTTGGGGGGCTACACCTTC